The rows below give T cell receptor beta chains drawn from one sample of a study of molecular identifiers for immune sequencing clone quantification. TCRdb analysed the PCR reads with MiXCR anew, one entry per CDR3 protein. This repertoire shows 100,000 or so distinct CDR3 sequences, roughly a third found once; its top ten account for roughly 4.2%. Material for sequencing was naive CD8+ T cells from blood, with Jurkat cell RNA spiked in. These receptors were obtained from a human donor in good health. Some libraries in this study had Jurkat cell RNA spiked in. Both conserved end residues are part of each CDR3. The D gene is left open where the match is weak. Clone size is stated in some rows and not others, as once, few, many or a class when expanded.

>TRBJ2-7|NA|TRBD2|TRBV10-3
CAISGLAGRAHELYF
TGTGCCATCAGTGGCCTAGCGGGAAGAGCCCACGAGCTGTACTTC
>TRBJ2-2|NA|NA|TRBV5-4
CASSPSRSGELFF
TGTGCCAGCAGCCCCTCCCGATCCGGGGAGCTGTTTTTT
>TRBJ2-7|NA|NA|TRBV19
CASRGLSVDEQYF
TGTGCCAGTAGAGGACTATCGGTGGACGAGCAGTACTTC
>TRBJ2-7|few|NA|TRBV11-2
CASSQQVNYEQYF
TGTGCCAGCAGCCAACAGGTAAACTACGAGCAGTACTTC
>TRBJ2-1|NA|TRBD1|TRBV4-3
CASSQDTGVSYNAQFF
TGCGCCAGCAGCCAAGACACAGGGGTATCCTACAATGCGCAGTTCTTC
>TRBJ2-5|few|NA|TRBV5-6
CASSEGTPARAQYF
TGTGCCAGCAGCGAAGGGACTCCTGCTCGGGCCCAGTACTTC
>TRBJ1-1|many|NA|TRBV7-9
CASSFPSNTEAFF
TGTGCCAGCAGCTTCCCCAGTAACACTGAAGCTTTCTTT
>TRBJ2-7|many|NA|TRBV7-9
CASSPSLVHEQYF
TGTGCCAGCAGCCCTTCTCTAGTCCACGAGCAGTACTTC
>TRBJ1-1|few|NA|TRBV27
CASSLEVYTEAFF
TGTGCCAGCAGTTTAGAGGTTTACACTGAAGCTTTCTTT
>TRBJ2-1|NA|NA|TRBV29-1
CSVEYPGRIEQFF
TGCAGCGTTGAATACCCCGGACGGATTGAGCAGTTCTTC
>TRBJ1-4|few|TRBD1|TRBV23-1
CASSQLQGSATNEKLFF
TGCGCCAGCAGTCAGTTACAGGGGTCTGCAACTAATGAAAAACTGTTTTTT
>TRBJ2-5|many|NA|TRBV28
CASSLWGQETQYF
TGTGCCAGCAGTTTATGGGGACAAGAGACCCAGTACTTC
>TRBJ2-7|NA|NA|TRBV15
CATSRAGQGTTYEQYF
TGTGCCACCAGCAGAGCGGGCCAGGGCACCACCTACGAGCAGTACTTC
>TRBJ2-1|NA|TRBD2|TRBV7-8
CASSLREGWNEQFF
TGTGCCAGCAGCTTGCGGGAGGGGTGGAATGAGCAGTTCTTC
>TRBJ1-1|medium-sized|TRBD1|TRBV12-3/TRBV12-4
CASSFRDRGEGTEAFF
TGTGCCAGCAGTTTCCGAGACAGGGGGGAGGGCACTGAAGCTTTCTTT
>TRBJ2-7|few|TRBD2|TRBV6-5
CASRPGLAMIYEQYF
TGTGCCAGCAGACCGGGACTAGCGATGATATACGAGCAGTACTTC
>TRBJ2-3|few|TRBD2|TRBV4-3
CASSQTFLAGGIDTQYF
TGCGCCAGCAGCCAGACGTTCCTAGCGGGAGGTATAGATACGCAGTATTTT
>TRBJ2-7|many|TRBD1|TRBV6-5
CASSYGQGVGEQYF
TGTGCCAGCAGCTATGGACAGGGGGTGGGAGAGCAGTACTTC
>TRBJ2-3|NA|TRBD1|TRBV9
CASSSPGTGTLSTDTQYF
TGTGCCAGCAGCTCCCCCGGGACAGGGACCCTTAGCACAGATACGCAGTATTTT
>TRBJ2-1|few|NA|TRBV12-3/TRBV12-4
CASRAANYNEQFF
TGTGCCAGCAGGGCGGCCAACTACAATGAGCAGTTCTTC
>TRBJ1-1|NA|NA|TRBV15
CATSRDLAHAEAFF
TGTGCCACCAGCAGAGATCTCGCCCACGCTGAAGCTTTCTTT
>TRBJ2-1|many|TRBD2|TRBV7-2
CASSQTSGNNEQFF
TGTGCCAGCAGCCAGACTAGCGGGAATAATGAGCAGTTCTTC
>TRBJ2-7|NA|TRBD1|TRBV7-9
CASSPDGQGDYEQYF
TGTGCCAGCAGCCCCGATGGACAGGGGGACTACGAGCAGTACTTC
>TRBJ2-7|many|TRBD2|TRBV7-8
CASTLGVREDGYEQYF
TGTGCCAGCACCCTAGGGGTCCGGGAGGACGGGTACGAGCAGTACTTC
>TRBJ2-5|many|TRBD2|TRBV13
CASSLERGLAGGPGETQYF
TGTGCCAGCAGCTTAGAAAGAGGACTAGCGGGAGGGCCCGGAGAGACCCAGTACTTC
>TRBJ2-5|NA|NA|TRBV7-9
CASRSRERRSETQYF
TGTGCCAGCCGCTCCAGAGAGAGGAGGAGCGAGACCCAGTACTTC
>TRBJ2-7|NA|NA|TRBV7-9
CASSRGGLNEQYF
TGTGCCAGCAGCAGGGGGGGGTTGAACGAGCAGTACTTC
>TRBJ1-3|NA|NA|TRBV28
CASTFDHGIGNTIYF
TGTGCCAGCACCTTTGATCATGGGATTGGAAACACCATATATTTT
>TRBJ2-7|few|NA|TRBV7-9
CASSDRGLSYEQYF
TGTGCCAGCAGCGACCGGGGACTGAGCTACGAGCAGTACTTC
>TRBJ2-1|NA|NA|TRBV6-2/TRBV6-3
CASSLYQGSPYNEQFF
TGTGCCAGCAGTCTCTACCAGGGGAGCCCCTACAATGAGCAGTTCTTC
>TRBJ2-5|many|NA|TRBV5-1
CASSLVWLGEETQYF
TGCGCCAGCAGCTTGGTCTGGTTGGGGGAAGAGACCCAGTACTTC
>TRBJ2-3|NA|NA|TRBV4-3
CASSQDETGPQYF
TGCGCCAGCAGCCAAGACGAGACCGGTCCGCAGTATTTT
>TRBJ1-4|once|NA|TRBV7-9
CASRDTTGTNEKLFF
TGTGCCAGCAGAGACACGACGGGAACCAATGAAAAACTGTTTTTT
>TRBJ2-7|NA|NA|TRBV20-1
CSASDMREEQSF
TGCAGTGCTAGTGATATGAGAGAAGAGCAGTCCTTC
>TRBJ1-5|NA|NA|TRBV6-5
CASSYVWGQPQHF
TGTGCCAGCAGTTACGTCTGGGGGCAGCCCCAGCATTTT
>TRBJ2-7|NA|NA|TRBV27
CASSLWQGTYEQYF
TGTGCCAGCAGTTTATGGCAGGGAACCTACGAGCAGTACTTC
>TRBJ2-5|many|NA|TRBV15
CATSSESEETQYF
TGTGCCACCAGCAGCGAATCGGAAGAGACCCAGTACTTC
>TRBJ2-7|few|NA|TRBV27
CASSLALSSYEQYF
TGTGCCAGCAGTCTTGCCCTTTCCTCCTACGAGCAGTACTTC
>TRBJ2-6|many|NA|TRBV6-2/TRBV6-3
CASSYSPGEYLSGANVLTF
TGTGCCAGCAGTTACTCGCCAGGGGAATACCTCTCTGGGGCCAACGTCCTGACTTTC
>TRBJ2-5|few|NA|TRBV28
CASSLMGGTQYF
TGTGCCAGCAGTCTCATGGGAGGGACCCAGTACTTC
>TRBJ2-6|NA|NA|TRBV4-3
CASSRSVDRYSGANVLTF
TGCGCCAGCAGCCGCAGCGTGGACCGCTACTCTGGGGCCAACGTCCTGACTTTC
>TRBJ2-7|NA|TRBD2|TRBV27
CASSTLGTTYEQYF
TGTGCCAGTTCTACCCTCGGGACTACATACGAGCAGTACTTC
>TRBJ2-3|many|NA|TRBV5-1
CASSQIADGATDTQYF
TGCGCCAGCAGCCAAATAGCGGATGGGGCCACAGATACGCAGTATTTT
>TRBJ1-4|NA|TRBD1|TRBV28
CASSPLGQLNEKLFF
TGTGCCAGCAGTCCCTTGGGACAGTTAAATGAAAAACTGTTTTTT
>TRBJ1-4|few|TRBD1|TRBV4-1
CASSQPRQGRDEKLFF
TGCGCCAGCAGCCAACCACGACAGGGTCGCGATGAAAAACTGTTTTTT
>TRBJ2-2|NA|NA|TRBV7-3
CASSLTTGELSF
TGTGCCAGCAGCTTAACCACCGGGGAGCTGTCTTTT
>TRBJ1-5|few|TRBD1|TRBV28
CASSSTGTGGDDQPQHF
TGTGCCAGCAGTTCGACCGGGACAGGGGGCGACGATCAGCCCCAGCATTTT
>TRBJ1-2|few|TRBD1|TRBV7-8
CASSLPRGTETFFYGYTF
TGTGCCAGCAGCTTGCCTAGGGGGACAGAAACCTTCTTCTATGGCTACACCTTC